One sample yielded the 24 T cell receptor beta chains listed below, sequenced in a study of blood T cell repertoires in COVID-19. The protocol was immunoSEQ multiplex PCR, while the TCRdb copy is restricted to in-frame clones and leaves out a portion. The sample yields about 300,000 clones, more than 80% seen once. The specimen was peripheral blood. The receptors here all came from a woman younger than 45 with COVID-19, enrolled during active disease.

V is TRBV29-1 and J is TRBJ1-2; tentative D call: TRBD1 (5 bases). The CDR3 extends over 14 amino acids. The ends were cut back, 3 bases at V and 5 bases at J, with 16 bases in the middle. Germline lookup yields CDR1 SQVTM and CDR2 ANQGSEA. CDR3 loop: CSVEEGTLFYGYTF. CDR3 bases: TGCAGCGTTGAGGAGGGGACCTTATTTTATGGCTACACCTTC.

This chain connects TRBV3-1 (or the pseudogene TRBV3-2) to TRBJ1-1, with D unresolved. This CDR3 has 13 amino acids. Per germline, CDR1 LGHDT and CDR2 YNNKEL (reference sequence). V lost 2 bases and J lost 0, with 4 bases in between. In nucleotides, the CDR3 is TGTGCCAGCAGCCAACGCGTGAACACTGAAGCTTTCTTT. It translates to CASSQRVNTEAFF.

This chain uses TRBV24-1 with TRBJ1-2; TRBD1 is a possible D gene (6 bases). Trimming shortened V by 6 bases and J by 7 bases, and 11 bases separated the two germline ends. The CDR3 is 12 residues long. Germline V gene lookup returns CDR1 KGHDR and CDR2 SFDVKD. The CDR3 DNA sequence: TGTGCCACCAGTCCGGCAGGGGTTGGCTACACCTTC. Translated: CATSPAGVGYTF.

This clone turned up a few times. The chain combines TRBV5-1 with TRBJ1-1; D ambiguous. The CDR3 covers 13 residues. The V and J ends lost 4 bases and 3 bases respectively, with 10 bases between them. CDR1 SGHRS and CDR2 YFSETQ come from the germline V gene. This chain's CDR3 is CASSTYGDTEAFF. The CDR3 DNA is TGCGCCAGCAGCACCTACGGAGACACTGAAGCTTTCTTT.

The gene calls are TRBV27 and TRBJ2-7; a possible D gene is TRBD2 (6 bases). This CDR3 spans 15 amino acids. The germline V gene encodes CDR1 MNHEY and CDR2 SMNVEV (reference sequence). V lost 3 bases, J lost 1 base, and 13 bases lay in between. In DNA form, the CDR3 reads TGTGCCAGCAGTTTGGTCGGAGGGCGGTCCTACGAGCAGTACTTC. Translated: CASSLVGGRSYEQYF.

This clone was counted a single time. The rearrangement links TRBV9 to TRBJ1-1; 9 bases agree with TRBD1. The V and J ends lost 3 bases and 4 bases, in that order; junction bases with no gene match: 1. CDR3 length equals 13 residues. The V gene's germline CDR1 is SGDLS and CDR2 YYNGEE. Here the CDR3 reads CASSGTGATEAFF. The CDR3 bases are TGTGCCAGCAGCGGGACAGGGGCCACTGAAGCTTTCTTT.

This chain joins TRBV11-2 and TRBJ2-3, with 9 bases matching TRBD2. V lost 3 bases, J lost 2 bases, and 3 bases stayed unmatched. CDR1 is SGHAT, CDR2 FQNNGV, per germline. CDR3 length equals 15 residues. In DNA form, the CDR3 reads TGTGCCAGCAGCTTTACTAGCGGGTACACAGATACGCAGTATTTT. Protein: CASSFTSGYTDTQYF.

This sequence joins TRBV24-1 and TRBJ2-2; 8 bases line up with TRBD1. The CDR3 extends over 14 amino acids. Germline V CDR1 and CDR2: KGHDR, SFDVKD. The ends lost 6 bases at V and 5 bases at J; junction bases unmatched: 4. The CDR3 DNA sequence: TGTGCCACCAGTCGACAGGGGATAACCGGGGAGCTGTTTTTT. It yields the protein CATSRQGITGELFF.

The chain has TRBV2 and TRBJ2-1; 12 nucleotides agree with TRBD2. Germline V CDR1 and CDR2: SNHLY, FYNNEI. With 4 bases clipped from V and 2 bases from J, the junction kept 9 bases outside the gene matches. The CDR3 covers 18 residues. DNA for the CDR3: TGTGCCAGCAGTGCGCGACTAGCGGGAGACGATACCTACAATGAGCAGTTCTTC. This sequence encodes CASSARLAGDDTYNEQFF.

This clone has just one count. The genes are TRBV7-2 and TRBJ2-7; 7 bases are a match to TRBD2. The V and J ends lost 5 bases and 8 bases, in that order; junction bases with no gene match: 18. CDR1 and CDR2 from the germline V gene are SGHTA and FQGNSA. This CDR3 spans 16 amino acids. In nucleotides, the CDR3 is TGTGCCAGCAGCCCCAGTGGGGGGGACCCCTTTGACAAGCAGTACTTC. It translates to CASSPSGGDPFDKQYF.

This clone was counted a single time. The chain links TRBV2 to TRBJ2-7, with 7 bases that match TRBD1. The CDR3 spans 12 residues. V shed 6 bases, J shed 13 bases, and the junction held 12 bases outside the gene matches. Germline CDR1 SNHLY, CDR2 FYNNEI. The CDR3 sequence: CASRDGTASRYF. The CDR3 nucleotides are TGTGCCAGCAGGGACGGGACAGCCAGTAGATACTTC.

In this sample, this clone turned up once. This sequence joins TRBV19 and TRBJ1-4; 7 positions agree with TRBD1. Germline assignment: CDR1 LNHDA and CDR2 SQIVND (reference sequence). The ends lost 5 bases at V and 7 bases at J; junction bases unmatched: 4. The CDR3 is 13 residues long. DNA of the CDR3: TGTGCCAGTAGTGCACAGGGGCTTGAAAAACTGTTTTTT. This sequence encodes CASSAQGLEKLFF. The full variable domain, with the rest looked up from reference TRBV19 and TRBJ1-4, is DGGITQSPKYLFRKEGQNVTLSCEQNLNHDAMYWYRQDPGQGLRLIYYSQIVNDFQKGDIAEGYSVSREKKESFPLTVTSAQKNPTAFYLCASSAQGLEKLFFGSGTQLSVL.

The chain joins TRBV18 to TRBJ1-4; weak D call: TRBD1 (6 bases). The CDR3 is made up of 14 amino acids. Germline CDR1 KGHSH, CDR2 LQKENI. V lost 2 bases to trimming and J lost 6 bases, with 10 bases between them. The CDR3 coding sequence is TGTGCCAGCTCACCAGCAGGGGAGCATGAAAAACTGTTTTTT. Amino acid sequence: CASSPAGEHEKLFF.

The chain has TRBV2 and TRBJ2-5; TRBD1 might be the D (6 bases). V gave up 11 bases and J gave up 5 bases, with 21 bases separating them. CDR3 length equals 14 residues. Per germline, CDR1 SNHLY and CDR2 FYNNEI. The CDR3 here is CAGGRDGLGETQYF. DNA for the CDR3: TGTGCCGGGGGCCGGGACGGCCTGGGGGAGACCCAGTACTTC.

This clone appeared once. The chain couples TRBV5-1 to TRBJ1-3, with 12 bases that match TRBD1. J gave up 3 bases and V 3 bases, and 4 bases lay outside the gene matches. Looked up from germline, CDR1 is SGHRS and CDR2 is YFSETQ. The CDR3 consists of 16 residues. Written as DNA, the CDR3 is TGCGCCAGCAGCTCGGGACAGGGGGCGCGTGGAAACACCATATATTTT. Its protein product is CASSSGQGARGNTIYF.

The chain combines TRBV5-1 with TRBJ2-1, with 10 bases that match TRBD1. CDR3 length: 16 amino acids. Per germline, CDR1 SGHRS and CDR2 YFSETQ. J lost 6 bases, V lost 1 base, and 7 bases had no gene match. CDR3 protein: CASSLRGTGDFNEQFF. The CDR3 DNA is TGCGCCAGCAGCTTGAGGGGGACAGGGGACTTCAATGAGCAGTTCTTC.

Only a few counts were recorded for this clone. The chain recombines TRBV7-2 with TRBJ2-1, with 12 bases lining up with TRBD2. CDR1 is SGHTA, CDR2 FQGNSA, per germline. Unmatched junction bases numbered 5, after V lost 2 bases and J lost 3 bases. This CDR3 comprises 17 residues. The CDR3 bases are TGTGCCAGCAGCTTACGACTAGCGGGAGTAAACTACAATGAGCAGTTCTTC. Its protein is CASSLRLAGVNYNEQFF.

The chain links TRBV2 to TRBJ2-2; TRBD2 might be the D (5 bases). Trimming removed 6 bases from V and 0 bases from J, with 11 bases in between. Germline assignment: CDR1 SNHLY and CDR2 FYNNEI. The CDR3 spans 15 residues. Here the CDR3 reads CASSGEFANTGELFF. The CDR3 DNA follows: TGTGCCAGCAGCGGGGAATTCGCGAACACCGGGGAGCTGTTTTTT. Drawing the rest from reference TRBV2 and TRBJ2-2, the complete variable domain is EPEVTQTPSHQVTQMGQEVILRCVPISNHLYFYWYRQILGQKVEFLVSFYNNEISEKSEIFDDQFSVERPDGSNFTLKIRSTKLEDSAMYFCASSGEFANTGELFFGEGSRLTVL.

The chain has TRBV7-9 and TRBJ2-5, with TRBD1 as a possible D gene (6 bases). Germline V gives CDR1 SEHNR, CDR2 FQNEAQ (reference sequence). The V end lost 3 bases, the J end lost 5 bases, and 13 bases lay between the germline ends. The CDR3 sequence is 14 residues long. The CDR3 reads CASSFTGPEETQYF. The CDR3 DNA follows: TGTGCCAGCAGCTTTACAGGGCCGGAGGAGACCCAGTACTTC.

V and J are TRBV5-4 and TRBJ2-5, with D hard to call. CDR1 is SGHNT, CDR2 YYREEE, per germline (reference sequence). Trimming cost V 3 bases and J 4 bases, with 13 bases left between them. CDR3 size: 14 residues. CDR3 in amino acids: CASSSVMSLETQYF. The CDR3 nucleotides read TGTGCCAGCAGCTCGGTAATGTCCTTAGAGACCCAGTACTTC.

The chain joins TRBV14 to TRBJ2-1, with D possibly matching TRBD1 (5 bases). CDR3 length equals 16 residues. Germline V gene sequence: CDR1 SGHDN, CDR2 FVKESK. Trimming removed 2 bases at V and 7 bases at J, with 18 bases between. The CDR3 loop is CASSQILPTVQNEQFF. The CDR3 nucleotides read TGTGCCAGCAGCCAAATCCTCCCGACAGTGCAAAATGAGCAGTTCTTC.

The CDR3 here is CSVGGTSGFPPSYEQYF. Written as DNA, the CDR3 is TGCAGCGTGGGGGGGACTAGCGGGTTTCCCCCTTCCTACGAGCAGTACTTC. The gene calls are TRBV29-1 and TRBJ2-7, with TRBD2 identical over 12 bases. This CDR3 region has 17 residues. The V segment lost 6 bases and the J segment 1 base; nucleotides outside the gene matches: 13. Germline CDR1 and CDR2: SQVTM and ANQGSEA.

The chain has TRBV20-1 and TRBJ2-7; TRBD2 matches at 9 bases. Unmatched junction bases numbered 15, after V lost 3 bases and J lost 6 bases. CDR1 DFQATT and CDR2 SNEGSKA come from the germline V gene (reference sequence). The CDR3 is made up of 16 amino acids. The CDR3: CSASVGIAGGRGEQYF. Here the CDR3 DNA reads TGCAGTGCTAGTGTGGGTATCGCGGGAGGGCGGGGCGAGCAGTACTTC.

The genes are TRBV19 and TRBJ1-5; D possibly corresponds to TRBD1 (6 bases). Trimming left V 0 bases short and J 4 bases short, with 16 bases between. This CDR3 region has 17 residues. Germline CDR1 LNHDA, CDR2 SQIVND (reference sequence). CDR3 sequence reads: CASSIDRGRGGNQPQHF. The DNA for the CDR3 is TGTGCCAGTAGTATAGATCGGGGCAGGGGCGGGAATCAGCCCCAGCATTTT.